This T cell receptor (beta chain) was profiled in a study of tissue T cells after allogeneic stem cell transplantation. Study-level findings and limits: Some tissue clones might be persisting host cells; their alloreactivity or antigen specificity was not determined. This small cohort was clinically heterogeneous, and sampling depth was a limitation. Anatomically similar tissues had similar TCR repertoires within each patient.

Autopsy tissues spanned esophagus to rectum, liver, skin, and lymphoid organs including spleen. CDR3 length: 13 amino acids. Germline V gene data show CDR1 as LGHDT and CDR2 as YNNKEL (reference sequence). Trimming removed 0 bases from V and 6 bases from J, with 6 bases in between. As for this clone: Its cognate antigen is unknown.

Sequencing used immunoSEQ multiplex PCR; TCRdb keeps in-frame clones, though not all of them. Of some 24,000 clones in the sample, 73% were seen once. Sample: tissue from the ileum, taken at autopsy. This rearrangement joins TRBV3-1 (or the pseudogene TRBV3-2) to TRBJ1-5; D is unresolved. The receptor was isolated from a female donor aged 60 or older with lung cancer. The CDR3 reads CASSQEVGQPQHF. The CDR3 DNA reads TGTGCCAGCAGCCAAGAAGTGGGTCAGCCCCAGCATTTT.